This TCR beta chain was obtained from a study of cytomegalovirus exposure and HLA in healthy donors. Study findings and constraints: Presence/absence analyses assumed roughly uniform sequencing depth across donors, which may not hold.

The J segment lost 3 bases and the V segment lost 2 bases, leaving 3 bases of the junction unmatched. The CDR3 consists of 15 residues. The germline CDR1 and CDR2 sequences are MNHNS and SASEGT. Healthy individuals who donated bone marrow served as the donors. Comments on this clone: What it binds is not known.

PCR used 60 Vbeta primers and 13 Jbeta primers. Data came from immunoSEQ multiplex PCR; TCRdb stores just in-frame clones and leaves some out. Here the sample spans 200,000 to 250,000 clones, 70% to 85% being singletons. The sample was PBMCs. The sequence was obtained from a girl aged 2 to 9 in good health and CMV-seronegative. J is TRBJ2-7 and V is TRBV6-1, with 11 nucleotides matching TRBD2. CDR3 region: CASSELAGGHYEQYF. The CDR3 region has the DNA TGTGCCAGCAGTGAACTAGCGGGGGGCCACTACGAGCAGTACTTC.